The count of the clone carrying this T cell receptor (beta chain) is one. Its target is not known. The method was immunoSEQ multiplex PCR; TCRdb's version includes in-frame clones alone and lacks a portion of them. Of roughly 63,000 clones listed, about 85% are singletons. Healthy donors had no documented immune events, such as infections, while sampled. These data are taken from a study of identifying expanded T cells in peripheral blood. Study results and caveats: Differentially abundant clones: about 1.3 between replicates, 16.4 at around 14 days, roughly 18 at four.

The CDR3 length is 15 residues. Germline values: CDR1 SGHNT, CDR2 YENEEA. V lost 4 bases, J lost 1 base, and 7 bases stayed unmatched. Sequenced: blood. This chain joins TRBV11-3 and TRBJ2-7, with TRBD1 matching over 7 bases. This sequence originates from a person aged 18 to 70 in good health. CDR3 region: CASSSWTGTSYEQYF. The CDR3 DNA sequence: TGTGCCAGCAGCTCCTGGACAGGCACATCCTACGAGCAGTACTTC.